This T cell receptor (beta chain) stems from a study of T cells in Graves' hyperthyroidism and ophthalmopathy. Study-level results: Onset of ophthalmopathy came a median 6.5 months after the model predicted it.

Patients with uncontrolled infections, other autoimmune diseases, pregnancy or lactation were excluded. Diagnosis relied on clinical symptoms, serum thyroxine and TRAb, thyroid ultrasound and orbital computed tomography. Authors of the study amplified TCR beta CDR3 regions from RNA transcripts. The study used the HTBI primer set for a first-round RT-PCR of the TCR CDR3. TCRdb itself ran the multiplex PCR reads through MiXCR, one entry per CDR3 protein. This table holds 450,000 to 600,000 distinct CDR3 sequences, 20% found once. The CDR3 loop spans 13 amino acids. After removal of 6 bases from V and 4 bases from J, the junction contained 4 bases not matched to a gene. Germline V lookup: CDR1 SGHTA, CDR2 FQGNSA. This clonotype has ten or more counts. Its antigen is unknown.

This chain links TRBV7-2 with TRBJ1-2, with 8 bases that match TRBD1. This TCR was sampled from a man aged 40-55 years with Graves' ophthalmopathy. Sequencing used blood. The CDR3 DNA reads as TGTGCCAGCAGAGCGGACAGGGTCTATGGCTACACCTTC. Amino acid sequence: CASRADRVYGYTF.